Listed below are T cell receptor beta chains from one sample, sequenced in a study of cytomegalovirus exposure and HLA in healthy donors. Profiled with immunoSEQ multiplex PCR; TCRdb holds only in-frame clones, not every one. The sample consists of under 130,000 clones, 69% of them appearing once. Source material: PBMCs. The receptor source for this set is a man aged 30-40 years in good health and CMV-seronegative. Both conserved end residues are part of each CDR3. D genes are given only for firm matches. A row's size may be missing; if present it is once, few, many or a size class.

TRBJ1-3,.,15,TRBV11-3,.,CASSLDKQAGNTIYF,TGTGCCAGCAGCTTAGATAAGCAGGCTGGAAACACCATATATTTT
TRBJ1-3,.,13,TRBV9,.,CASSVTGGNTIYF,TGTGCCAGCAGCGTAACAGGGGGAAACACCATATATTTT
TRBJ1-4,.,13,TRBV28,.,CASSAWGPRELFF,TGTGCCAGCAGTGCCTGGGGCCCTAGAGAACTGTTTTTT
TRBJ2-7,TRBD2,16,TRBV7-9,few,CSSSLTGTSGSLEQYF,TGTTCCAGCAGCTTAACCGGGACTAGCGGGAGTCTCGAGCAGTACTTC
TRBJ2-7,.,14,TRBV7-2,.,CASSLVVGIAEQYF,TGTGCCAGCAGCTTAGTGGTCGGAATAGCCGAGCAGTACTTC
TRBJ2-7,.,21,TRBV2,.,CASSEAAGLGVVGPYSYEQYF,TGTGCCAGCAGTGAAGCCGCGGGGCTAGGGGTGGTCGGCCCCTATAGCTACGAGCAGTACTTC
TRBJ1-3,.,16,TRBV7-9,.,CSSSLGTSPSGNTIYF,TGTTCCAGCAGCTTGGGGACAAGTCCCTCTGGAAACACCATATATTTT
TRBJ1-5,.,14,TRBV2,.,CASRGGVRGQPQHF,TGTGCCAGCAGGGGCGGGGTAAGAGGTCAGCCCCAGCATTTT
TRBJ1-5,.,15,TRBV19,few,CASSIAEYSNQPQHF,TGTGCCAGTAGTATAGCGGAGTATAGCAATCAGCCCCAGCATTTT
TRBJ1-3,.,16,TRBV18,few,CASSPSTGNPGNTIYF,TGTGCCAGCTCACCTTCTACAGGAAACCCTGGAAACACCATATATTTT
TRBJ2-3,TRBD1,15,TRBV9,.,CASSPGTVNTDTQYF,TGTGCCAGCAGCCCTGGGACAGTGAACACAGATACGCAGTATTTT
TRBJ1-3,TRBD1,16,TRBV6-6,.,CASSTQGRGQGNTIYF,TGTGCCAGCAGTACCCAGGGCAGGGGGCAAGGAAACACCATATATTTT
TRBJ1-1,TRBD1,15,TRBV5-1,once,CASSPTPGQGPEAFF,TGCGCCAGCAGCCCGACTCCGGGACAGGGCCCTGAAGCTTTCTTT
TRBJ2-7,.,12,TRBV5-6,.,CASSFQTYEQYF,TGTGCCAGCAGCTTCCAGACCTACGAGCAGTACTTC
TRBJ2-6,.,18,TRBV28,.,CASSLWGLSTSGANGLTF,TGTGCCAGCAGTTTATGGGGATTATCGACCTCTGGGGCCAACGGCCTGACTTTC
TRBJ2-7,.,13,TRBV30,.,CAWTSWTSYEQYF,TGTGCCTGGACTAGCTGGACGAGCTACGAGCAGTACTTC
TRBJ1-1,TRBD1,12,TRBV2,.,CASSEMWTGTFF,TGTGCCAGCAGTGAAATGTGGACAGGAACTTTCTTT
TRBJ1-2,.,16,TRBV6-1,.,CASSDPLATVNYGYTF,TGTGCCAGCAGTGACCCCTTGGCGACAGTTAACTATGGCTACACCTTC
TRBJ2-2,TRBD1,18,TRBV7-2,.,CASSPAPLDRGGTGELFF,TGTGCCAGCAGCCCAGCCCCCCTGGACAGGGGGGGGACCGGGGAGCTGTTTTTT
TRBJ2-1,.,11,TRBV4-1,once,CAAGHYNEQFF,TGCGCCGCGGGGCACTACAATGAGCAGTTCTTC
TRBJ2-7,TRBD2,16,TRBV4-2,few,CASSQDVSGRAYEQYF,TGTGCCAGCAGCCAAGACGTGAGCGGGAGGGCCTACGAGCAGTACTTC
TRBJ1-6,TRBD1,14,TRBV28,.,CASRTGQGSSPLHF,TGTGCCAGCCGGACAGGACAAGGAAGTTCACCCCTCCACTTT
TRBJ2-7,TRBD1,15,TRBV7-8,.,CASSFLLAGGYEQYF,TGTGCCAGCAGCTTCCTCTTGGCAGGGGGCTACGAGCAGTACTTC
TRBJ2-7,.,14,TRBV5-6,.,CASSWGDSSYEQYF,TGTGCCAGCAGCTGGGGGGACAGTTCCTACGAGCAGTACTTC
TRBJ1-5,TRBD1,17,TRBV28,.,CASSSTRLGQGDQPQHF,TGTGCCAGCAGTTCTACCCGCCTTGGACAGGGAGATCAGCCCCAGCATTTT
TRBJ2-5,.,15,TRBV28,.,CASSRTAKYQETQYF,TGTGCCAGCAGTCGGACAGCGAAGTACCAAGAGACCCAGTACTTC
TRBJ2-7,TRBD1,14,TRBV27,.,CASSLVGQGNEQYF,TGTGCCAGCAGTTTAGTAGGACAGGGCAACGAGCAGTACTTC
TRBJ1-1,.,14,TRBV9,.,CASSVGGANTEAFF,TGTGCCAGCAGCGTAGGTGGAGCCAACACTGAAGCTTTCTTT
TRBJ1-4,TRBD1,15,TRBV7-2,.,CASSLGQGSYEKLFF,TGTGCCAGCAGCTTAGGACAGGGCTCTTATGAAAAACTGTTTTTT
TRBJ2-4,.,14,TRBV4-2,.,CASSPSGTKNIQYF,TGTGCCAGCAGCCCCTCAGGGACCAAAAACATTCAGTACTTC
TRBJ2-5,.,13,TRBV5-4,.,CASSPGASETQYF,TGTGCCAGCAGTCCTGGGGCCTCAGAGACCCAGTACTTC
TRBJ1-1,.,13,TRBV7-9,once,CASSPVRGTEAFF,TGTGCCAGCAGCCCGGTTCGGGGCACTGAAGCTTTCTTT
TRBJ2-7,.,13,TRBV5-8,few,CASSLDRRYEQYF,TGTGCCAGCAGCTTGGACAGGCGCTACGAGCAGTACTTC
TRBJ2-7,TRBD1,15,TRBV5-1,.,CASSWGDRADNEQYF,TGCGCCAGCAGCTGGGGGGACAGGGCGGACAACGAGCAGTACTTC
TRBJ1-1,TRBD1,16,TRBV6-5,.,CASSSLRGGANTEAFF,TGTGCCAGCAGTTCCCTCCGAGGGGGCGCGAACACTGAAGCTTTCTTT
TRBJ2-3,.,12,TRBV14,.,CASSQIAQTIFF,TGTGCCAGCAGCCAAATAGCCCAGACCATATTTTTT
TRBJ2-1,TRBD2,15,TRBV6-4,.,CASSEISGSLNEQFF,TGTGCCAGCAGTGAAATTAGCGGGAGCCTTAATGAGCAGTTCTTC
TRBJ2-4,.,13,TRBV7-3,.,CASSLERESIQYF,TGTGCCAGCAGCTTAGAACGGGAGTCCATTCAGTACTTC
TRBJ2-5,TRBD2,13,TRBV5-1,few,CASSLGGGETQYF,TGCGCCAGCAGCTTGGGGGGGGGAGAGACCCAGTACTTC
TRBJ2-1,.,13,TRBV29-1,.,CSVDKLEGNEQFF,TGCAGCGTTGATAAACTAGAGGGCAATGAGCAGTTCTTC
TRBJ2-2,TRBD1,16,TRBV29-1,.,CSVEDPGQGITGELFF,TGCAGCGTTGAAGACCCGGGACAGGGGATAACCGGGGAGCTGTTTTTT
TRBJ2-7,.,12,TRBV7-2,.,CASSFPPGEQYF,TGTGCCAGCAGCTTCCCCCCGGGCGAGCAGTACTTC
TRBJ2-3,.,13,TRBV5-4,.,CASNLLTGDTQYF,TGTGCCAGCAATCTGCTTACGGGGGATACGCAGTATTTT
TRBJ2-2,.,15,TRBV19,.,CASRRGDRDTGELFF,TGTGCCAGTAGGCGGGGGGACAGAGACACCGGGGAGCTGTTTTTT
TRBJ2-5,TRBD2,14,TRBV7-3,.,CASSLGGDQETQYF,TGTGCCAGCAGCTTGGGAGGGGATCAAGAGACCCAGTACTTC
TRBJ2-6,.,14,TRBV2,.,CASSEVAGANVLTF,TGTGCCAGCAGTGAAGTGGCAGGGGCCAACGTCCTGACTTTC
TRBJ2-5,TRBD2,18,TRBV5-1,.,CASSLVPSGGTYQETQYF,TGCGCCAGCAGCTTGGTGCCTAGCGGGGGCACGTACCAAGAGACCCAGTACTTC
TRBJ2-1,TRBD2,21,TRBV5-1,few,CASSSFIGTSGSRGSYNEQFF,TGCGCCAGCAGCTCCTTCATAGGGACTAGCGGGAGTCGGGGCTCCTACAATGAGCAGTTCTTC
TRBJ1-4,TRBD1,14,TRBV28,.,CASRQTGGKGKLFF,TGTGCCAGCAGACAGACAGGGGGCAAGGGAAAACTGTTTTTT
TRBJ2-5,.,16,TRBV2,.,CASIGRASDLQETQYF,TGTGCCAGCATAGGGCGGGCTAGCGACCTCCAAGAGACCCAGTACTTC
TRBJ2-7,TRBD1,13,TRBV2,.,CATWTGGPNEQYF,TGCGCCACCTGGACAGGGGGCCCGAACGAGCAGTACTTC
TRBJ1-6,.,16,TRBV28,.,CAIDSRLRGGDSPLHF,TGTGCCATAGATAGCCGGCTTCGGGGAGGAGATTCACCCCTCCACTTT
TRBJ1-4,.,15,TRBV14,.,CASSQQRGLNEKLFF,TGTGCCAGCAGCCAACAAAGGGGCCTTAATGAAAAACTGTTTTTT
TRBJ1-2,.,15,TRBV2,.,CASSEASGTNYGYTF,TGTGCCAGCAGTGAAGCGTCCGGTACTAACTATGGCTACACCTTC